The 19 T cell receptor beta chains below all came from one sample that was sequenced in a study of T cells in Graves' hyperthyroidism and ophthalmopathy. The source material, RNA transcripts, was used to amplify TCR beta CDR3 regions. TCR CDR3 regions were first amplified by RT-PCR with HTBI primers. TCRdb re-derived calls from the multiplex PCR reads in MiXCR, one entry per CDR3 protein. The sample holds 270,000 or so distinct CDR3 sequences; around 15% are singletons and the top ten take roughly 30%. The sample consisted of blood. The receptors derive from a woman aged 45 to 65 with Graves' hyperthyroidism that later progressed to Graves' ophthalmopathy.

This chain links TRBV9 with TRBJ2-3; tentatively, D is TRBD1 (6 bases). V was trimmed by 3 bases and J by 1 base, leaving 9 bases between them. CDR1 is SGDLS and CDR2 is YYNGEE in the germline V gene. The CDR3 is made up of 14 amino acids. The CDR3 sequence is CASSATGRTDTQYF. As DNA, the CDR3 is TGTGCCAGCAGCGCAACAGGGCGCACAGATACGCAGTATTTT.

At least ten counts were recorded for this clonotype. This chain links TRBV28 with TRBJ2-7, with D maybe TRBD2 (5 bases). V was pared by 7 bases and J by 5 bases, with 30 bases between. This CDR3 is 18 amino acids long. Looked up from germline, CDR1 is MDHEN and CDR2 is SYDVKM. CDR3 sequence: CASTGGRAPFPKIDEQYF. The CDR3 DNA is TGTGCCAGCACCGGAGGACGGGCCCCGTTCCCCAAAATCGACGAGCAGTACTTC.

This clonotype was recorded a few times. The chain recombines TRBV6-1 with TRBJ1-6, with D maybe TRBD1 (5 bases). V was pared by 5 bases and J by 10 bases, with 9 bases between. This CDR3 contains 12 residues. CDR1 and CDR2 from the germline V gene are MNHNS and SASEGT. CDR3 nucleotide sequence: TGTGCCAGCAGTAAGGGGTTATCACCCCTCCACTTT. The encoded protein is CASSKGLSPLHF.

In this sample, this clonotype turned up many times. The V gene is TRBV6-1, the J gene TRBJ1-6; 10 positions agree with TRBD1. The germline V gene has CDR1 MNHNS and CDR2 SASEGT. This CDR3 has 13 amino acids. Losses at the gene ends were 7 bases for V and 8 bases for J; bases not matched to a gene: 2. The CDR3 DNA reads TGTGCCAGCACCGGGACAGGGGATTCACCCCTCCACTTT. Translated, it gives CASTGTGDSPLHF.

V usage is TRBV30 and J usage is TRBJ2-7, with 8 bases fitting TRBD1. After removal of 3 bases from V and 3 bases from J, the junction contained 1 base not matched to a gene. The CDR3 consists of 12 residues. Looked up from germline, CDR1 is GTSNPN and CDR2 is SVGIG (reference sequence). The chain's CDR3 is CAWRTGDYEQYF. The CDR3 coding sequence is TGTGCCTGGAGGACAGGGGACTACGAGCAGTACTTC.

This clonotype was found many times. The CDR3 region is CASSLVGTPTYEQYF. CDR3 sequence (DNA): TGTGCCAGCAGCTTAGTGGGGACGCCTACCTACGAGCAGTACTTC. This sequence joins TRBV7-9 and TRBJ2-7; D tentatively fits TRBD1 or TRBD2 (5 bases each). Per the germline V gene, CDR1 is SEHNR and CDR2 is FQNEAQ (reference sequence). The length of the CDR3 is 15 residues. Trimming removed 1 base from V and 2 bases from J, with 12 bases in between.

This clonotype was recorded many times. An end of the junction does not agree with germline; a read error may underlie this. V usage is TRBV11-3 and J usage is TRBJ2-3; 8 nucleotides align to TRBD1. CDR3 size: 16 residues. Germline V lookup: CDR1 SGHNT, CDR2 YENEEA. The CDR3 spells CASSKTAGGRTDMQYF. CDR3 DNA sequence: TGTGCCAGCAGCAAAACGGCAGGGGGCCGGACAGATATGCAGTATTTT.

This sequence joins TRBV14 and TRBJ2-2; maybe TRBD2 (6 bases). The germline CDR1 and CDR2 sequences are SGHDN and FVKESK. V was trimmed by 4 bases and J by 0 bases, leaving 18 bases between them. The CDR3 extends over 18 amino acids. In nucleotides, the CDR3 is TGTGCCAGCAGCCCCTGGGGGGTGCGGGACGCGAACACCGGGGAGCTGTTTTTT. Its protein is CASSPWGVRDANTGELFF.

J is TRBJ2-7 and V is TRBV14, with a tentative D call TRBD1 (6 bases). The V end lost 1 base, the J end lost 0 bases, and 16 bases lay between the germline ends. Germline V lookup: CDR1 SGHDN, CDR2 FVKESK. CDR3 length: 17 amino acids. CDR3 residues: CASSQALLGQGSYEQYF. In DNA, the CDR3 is TGTGCCAGCAGCCAAGCCCTTTTGGGACAAGGCTCCTACGAGCAGTACTTC.

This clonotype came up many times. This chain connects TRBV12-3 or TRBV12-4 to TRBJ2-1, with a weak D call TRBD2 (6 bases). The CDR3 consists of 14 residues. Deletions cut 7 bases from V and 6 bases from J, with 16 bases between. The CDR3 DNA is TGTGCCAGCACCCCTTCGACTAGTGGCAATGAGCAGTTCTTC. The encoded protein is CASTPSTSGNEQFF.

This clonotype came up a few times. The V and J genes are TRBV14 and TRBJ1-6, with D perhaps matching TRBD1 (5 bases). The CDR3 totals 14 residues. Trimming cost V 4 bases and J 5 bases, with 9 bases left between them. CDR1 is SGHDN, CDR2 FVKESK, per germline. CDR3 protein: CASSLWGNNSPLHF. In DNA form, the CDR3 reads TGTGCCAGCAGCCTGTGGGGGAATAATTCACCCCTCCACTTT.

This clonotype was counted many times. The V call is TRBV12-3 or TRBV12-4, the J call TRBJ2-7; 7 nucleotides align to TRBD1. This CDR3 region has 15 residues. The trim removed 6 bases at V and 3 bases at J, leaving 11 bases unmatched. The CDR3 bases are TGTGCCAGCAGCAAAACCGGGACAGCGCTCTACGAGCAGTACTTC. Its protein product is CASSKTGTALYEQYF.

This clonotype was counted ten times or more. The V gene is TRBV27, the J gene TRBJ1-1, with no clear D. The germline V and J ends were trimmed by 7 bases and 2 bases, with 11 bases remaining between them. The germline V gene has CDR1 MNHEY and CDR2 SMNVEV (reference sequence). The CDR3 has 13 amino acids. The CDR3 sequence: CASKSDVNTEAFF. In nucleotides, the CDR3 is TGTGCCAGCAAATCCGACGTAAACACTGAAGCTTTCTTT.

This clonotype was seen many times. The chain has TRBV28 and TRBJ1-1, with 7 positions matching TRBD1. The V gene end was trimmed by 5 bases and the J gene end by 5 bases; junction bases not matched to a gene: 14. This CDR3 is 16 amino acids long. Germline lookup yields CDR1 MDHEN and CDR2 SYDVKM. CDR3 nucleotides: TGTGCCAGCAGTCTCGGGACAGCAATCCCTAAGACTGAAGCTTTCTTT. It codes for CASSLGTAIPKTEAFF.

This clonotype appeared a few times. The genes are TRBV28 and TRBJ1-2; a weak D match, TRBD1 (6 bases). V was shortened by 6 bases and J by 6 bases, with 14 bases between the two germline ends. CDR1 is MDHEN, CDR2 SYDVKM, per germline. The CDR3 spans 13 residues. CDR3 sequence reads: CASSQGRDHGYTF. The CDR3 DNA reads TGTGCCAGCAGCCAGGGGAGAGACCATGGCTACACCTTC.

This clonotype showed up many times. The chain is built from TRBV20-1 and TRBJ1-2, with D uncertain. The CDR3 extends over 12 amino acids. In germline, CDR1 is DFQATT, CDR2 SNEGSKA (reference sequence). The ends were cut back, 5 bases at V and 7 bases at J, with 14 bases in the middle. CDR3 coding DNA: TGCAGTGCTCAGGCTTCGGGGTTTGGCTACACCTTC. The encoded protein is CSAQASGFGYTF.

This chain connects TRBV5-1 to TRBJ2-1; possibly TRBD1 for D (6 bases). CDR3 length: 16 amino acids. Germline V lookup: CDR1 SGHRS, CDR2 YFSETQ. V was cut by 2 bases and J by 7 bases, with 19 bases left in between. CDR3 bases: TGCGCCAGCAGCTTTTATGGCAGGGGATTCGTTAATGAGCAGTTCTTC. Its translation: CASSFYGRGFVNEQFF.

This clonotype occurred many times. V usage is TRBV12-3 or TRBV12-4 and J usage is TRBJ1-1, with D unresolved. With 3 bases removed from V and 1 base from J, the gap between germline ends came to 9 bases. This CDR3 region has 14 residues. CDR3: CASSLSRENTEAFF. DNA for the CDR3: TGTGCCAGCAGTTTGTCGAGGGAGAACACTGAAGCTTTCTTT.

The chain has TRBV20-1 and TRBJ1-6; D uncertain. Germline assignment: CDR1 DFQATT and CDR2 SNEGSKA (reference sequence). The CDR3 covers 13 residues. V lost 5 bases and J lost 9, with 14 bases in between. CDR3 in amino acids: CSAATRRTSPLHF. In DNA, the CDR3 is TGCAGTGCTGCAACAAGGAGAACTTCACCCCTCCACTTT.